The next 20 T cell receptor beta chains were all read from a single sample in a study of T cells after somatic rescue of genetic block. Sequenced by immunoSEQ multiplex PCR; TCRdb stores in-frame clones only, minus some. This sample has 13,000 to 15,000 clones; more than 70% occur once, and the top ten carry about 29%. Specimen: peripheral blood mononuclear cells (PBMCs). The receptors come from a young man.

This clone has more than one count but fewer than ten. This chain links TRBV28 with TRBJ2-1; TRBD2 matches at 8 bases. Per the germline V gene, CDR1 is MDHEN and CDR2 is SYDVKM. The CDR3 totals 14 residues. Losses at the gene ends were 1 base for V and 15 bases for J; bases not matched to a gene: 11. CDR3 protein: CASSLYPGLGTGFF. CDR3 nucleotides: TGTGCCAGCAGTTTATATCCGGGACTAGGAACAGGGTTCTTC. Looking up the rest from reference TRBV28 and TRBJ2-1 gives the full variable domain: DVKVTQSSRYLVKRTGEKVFLECVQDMDHENMFWYRQDPGLGLRLIYFSYDVKMKEKGDIPEGYSVSREKKERFSLILESASTNQTSMYLCASSLYPGLGTGFFGPGTRLTVL.

This clone was counted a single time. This chain uses TRBV2 with TRBJ2-7; D is unclear. Trimming removed 7 bases at V and 3 bases at J, with 7 bases between. The CDR3 loop spans 11 amino acids. Germline V gene data show CDR1 as SNHLY and CDR2 as FYNNEI. The CDR3 DNA reads TGTGCCAGCACTCCCCTCTACGAGCAGTACTTC. Translation gives CASTPLYEQYF.

The rearrangement joins TRBV19 to TRBJ1-5; 7 nucleotides agree with TRBD1. The CDR3 runs to 15 residues. Looked up from germline, CDR1 is LNHDA and CDR2 is SQIVND (reference sequence). V lost 6 bases to trimming and J lost 4 bases; unmatched junction nucleotides: 9. CDR3 loop: CASSRGTAGNQPQHF. The CDR3 nucleotides are TGTGCCAGTAGCCGAGGGACAGCTGGGAATCAGCCCCAGCATTTT.

In its sample, this clone was seen a few times. The V and J genes are TRBV6-6 and TRBJ2-2; a weak D match, TRBD2 (6 bases). The CDR3 is 15 residues long. Germline V gene data show CDR1 as MNHNY and CDR2 as SVGAGI (reference sequence). Deletions cut 2 bases from V and 4 bases from J, with 11 bases between. CDR3 DNA sequence: TGTGCCAGCAGTTACCAGACTAGGTCCACCGGGGAGCTGTTTTTT. It translates to CASSYQTRSTGELFF.

This clone occurred a few times. The chain carries TRBV7-3 and TRBJ2-2; 9 nucleotides agree with TRBD2. The CDR3 runs to 20 residues. Germline V lookup: CDR1 SGHTA, CDR2 FQGTGA. V trimming: 5 bases; J trimming: 1 base; junction bases outside the gene matches: 17. CDR3 nucleotides: TGTGCCAGCAGCACTAAAACCTCCCCTACTAGCGGGCAGAACACCGGGGAGCTGTTTTTT. Protein: CASSTKTSPTSGQNTGELFF. The whole variable domain, remainder taken from reference TRBV7-3 and TRBJ2-2, is GAGVSQTPSNKVTEKGKYVELRCDPISGHTALYWYRQSLGQGPEFLIYFQGTGAADDSGLPNDRFFAVRPEGSVSTLKIQRTERGDSAVYLCASSTKTSPTSGQNTGELFFGEGSRLTVL.

The chain joins TRBV28 to TRBJ1-2; tentatively, D is TRBD1 (6 bases). The CDR3 extends over 14 amino acids. Trimming left V 5 bases short and J 0 bases short, with 10 bases between. Germline CDR1 is MDHEN and CDR2 is SYDVKM. In nucleotides, the CDR3 is TGTGCCAGCAGTCCATGGACAGCTAACTATGGCTACACCTTC. Protein sequence: CASSPWTANYGYTF.

V usage is TRBV6-1 and J usage is TRBJ2-7; no definite D call. Trimming removed 8 bases from V and 4 bases from J, with 0 bases in between. The germline V gene encodes CDR1 MNHNS and CDR2 SASEGT. This CDR3 is 8 amino acids long. For the CDR3, the DNA is TGTGCCAGCTACGAGCAGTACTTC. Its protein product is CASYEQYF.

In regard to this clone: The junction departs from germline at one end; a sequencing error may be responsible. The rearrangement joins TRBV7-9 to TRBJ2-7; D may be TRBD2 (5 bases). This CDR3 region has 12 residues. The germline gives CDR1 SEHNR, CDR2 FQNEAQ (reference sequence). CDR3 nucleotide sequence: TGTGCCGGCAGCCACGGACTCTACGAGCAGTACTTC. Amino acids: CAGSHGLYEQYF.

This clone was counted only a few times. The rearrangement links TRBV11-2 to TRBJ2-1, with D unclear. Trimming shortened V by 2 bases and J by 0 bases, and 8 bases separated the two germline ends. Germline V gives CDR1 SGHAT, CDR2 FQNNGV. CDR3 length: 15 amino acids. The CDR3 DNA reads as TGTGCCAGCAGCTTATCGGTTAGCTCCTACAATGAGCAGTTCTTC. Its protein is CASSLSVSSYNEQFF.

Sample share makes this clone medium-sized. The chain is built from TRBV7-9 and TRBJ1-5; D gene ambiguous. The CDR3 runs to 14 residues. Germline CDR1 and CDR2: SEHNR and FQNEAQ (reference sequence). Trimming took off 5 bases at V and 1 base at J, with 9 bases between the two ends. CDR3 loop: CASSPWGSNQPQHF. Written as DNA, the CDR3 is TGTGCCAGCAGCCCTTGGGGAAGCAATCAGCCCCAGCATTTT.

This rearrangement joins TRBV6-1 to TRBJ1-5, with D maybe TRBD1 (6 bases). Germline CDR1 reads MNHNS; CDR2 reads SASEGT. There are 18 residues in the CDR3. The germline V and J ends were trimmed by 4 bases and 4 bases, with 23 bases remaining between them. For the CDR3, the DNA is TGTGCCAGCAGTGTGGGGGTCATTACAGGGAGGGGAAATCAGCCCCAGCATTTT. This gives the protein CASSVGVITGRGNQPQHF.

This clone was detected a few times. The chain has TRBV5-1 and TRBJ2-5; maybe TRBD1 (5 bases). This CDR3 has 14 residues. V dropped 1 base and J dropped 1 base, with 8 bases sitting between them. Germline V gene data show CDR1 as SGHRS and CDR2 as YFSETQ. DNA of the CDR3: TGCGCCAGCAGCTTGAAGACAGTCCAAGAGACCCAGTACTTC. Its translation is CASSLKTVQETQYF.

In this sample, this clone turned up a few times. This sequence joins TRBV18 and TRBJ2-7; maybe TRBD1 (5 bases). Trimming shortened V by 0 bases and J by 3 bases, and 12 bases separated the two germline ends. CDR3 length equals 15 residues. Germline CDR1 reads KGHSH; CDR2 reads LQKENI. CDR3 nucleotides: TGTGCCAGCTCACCACCGGGGCAGAGAGGCTACGAGCAGTACTTC. Translated: CASSPPGQRGYEQYF.

This clone qualifies as medium-sized. The chain couples TRBV10-3 to TRBJ1-5; 7 nucleotides agree with TRBD1. The germline CDR1 and CDR2 sequences are ENHRY and SYGVKD. Trimming took 7 bases from V and 2 from J; bases not matched to a gene: 11. This CDR3 has 16 amino acids. The CDR3 region is CAITETGWKGNQPQHF. CDR3 DNA sequence: TGTGCCATCACCGAGACAGGGTGGAAAGGCAATCAGCCCCAGCATTTT.

The chain links TRBV18 to TRBJ2-7; D remains unclear. This CDR3 contains 12 residues. V dropped 4 bases and J dropped 4 bases, with 8 bases sitting between them. Germline V CDR1 and CDR2: KGHSH, LQKENI. This chain's CDR3 is CASSLQVYEQYF. CDR3 nucleotides: TGTGCCAGCTCACTTCAGGTATACGAGCAGTACTTC.

V is TRBV2 and J is TRBJ2-1; TRBD2 aligns across 9 bases. The CDR3 consists of 14 residues. The germline gives CDR1 SNHLY, CDR2 FYNNEI. V lost 7 bases, J lost 8 bases, and 9 bases stayed unmatched. DNA of the CDR3: TGTGCCAGCAATTTAGGACTAGCGATTGATGAGCAGTTCTTC. Translating gives CASNLGLAIDEQFF.

The chain is built from TRBV7-8 and TRBJ2-7, with a weak D call TRBD1 (5 bases). Trimming removed 4 bases from V and 5 bases from J, with 18 bases in between. This CDR3 is built from 15 residues. Germline-derived CDR1 and CDR2 are SGHVS and FQNEAQ. CDR3 in DNA: TGTGCCAGCAGCTCCGGACCCTACAGGAGAAACGAGCAGTACTTC. Its protein product is CASSSGPYRRNEQYF.

This clone was seen more than once but under ten times. The junction departs from germline at one end; a sequencing error may be responsible. V is TRBV2 and J is TRBJ2-5, with 8 bases matching TRBD1. The CDR3 loop spans 12 amino acids. From germline, CDR1 is SNHLY and CDR2 FYNNEI. CDR3 DNA sequence: TGTGCCAGCAGTGAATCAAGGACAGGGCTGCACTTC. This translates into CASSESRTGLHF.

On this clone: The sample contains more than one DNA sequence encoding this CDR3. The chain links TRBV6-5 to TRBJ1-2; a weak D match, TRBD1 (5 bases). Germline lookup yields CDR1 MNHEY and CDR2 SVGAGI. The V end lost 7 bases, the J end lost 2 bases, and 14 bases lay between the germline ends. The CDR3 runs to 14 residues. The CDR3 spells CASTSSGGNYGYTF. The CDR3 DNA is TGTGCCAGCACCTCCTCCGGGGGGAACTATGGCTACACCTTC.

The J gene is TRBJ1-1, the V gene TRBV5-6; TRBD1 is a possible D gene (5 bases). The CDR3 is 14 residues long. Germline V gives CDR1 SGHDT, CDR2 YYEEEE. V was shortened by 2 bases and J by 0 bases, with 8 bases between the two germline ends. The CDR3 DNA reads TGTGCCAGCAGCTTCAGGGAACTGAACACTGAAGCTTTCTTT. Amino acid sequence: CASSFRELNTEAFF. The variable domain in full, completed from reference TRBV5-6 and TRBJ1-1, reads DAGVTQSPTHLIKTRGQQVTLRCSPKSGHDTVSWYQQALGQGPQFIFQYYEEEERQRGNFPDRFSGHQFPNYSSELNVNALLLGDSALYLCASSFRELNTEAFFGQGTRLTVV.